The next 21 T cell receptor beta chains were all read from a single sample in a study of vaccination and CD4 T cells after COVID-19. This sample's treatment: approximately nine-day PBMC culture with coronavirus spike peptide pools or control peptides (ViraFEST assay). The Oncomine TCR Beta short-read assay was applied to DNA of cultured CD4+ T cells. TCRdb reprocessed the PCR reads via MiXCR and lists one record per CDR3 protein. The data contain a few thousand distinct CDR3 sequences, 30% to 45% of them singletons. These TCRs are of unknown antigen specificity. Material for sequencing was CD4+ T cells from blood, cultured in vitro. The origin of the receptors is a human donor who had recovered from COVID-19.

The chain joins TRBV6-1 to TRBJ1-6; D unresolved. The CDR3 is made up of 13 amino acids. CDR1 and CDR2 (germline): MNHNS, SASEGT. The V end was cut by 0 bases, the J end by 9 bases, with 6 bases between. The CDR3 is CASSEAGISPLHF. The CDR3 DNA reads TGTGCCAGCAGTGAAGCGGGGATTTCACCCCTCCACTTT.

Remarks on this clonotype: Sequence at one end of the junction differs from germline and may be a read error. This chain joins TRBV6-5 and TRBJ1-1; D might be TRBD1 (5 bases). This CDR3 is built from 12 residues. Germline V CDR1 and CDR2: MNHEY, SVGAGI. As DNA, the CDR3 is TGTGCCGGCAGTTACGGGGGCACTGAAGCTTTCTTT. It yields the protein CAGSYGGTEAFF.

This clonotype was picked up a small number of times. The chain employs TRBV6-5 and TRBJ1-6, with D possibly being TRBD1 (5 bases). Germline loops: CDR1 MNHEY, CDR2 SVGAGI. Trimming left V 4 bases short and J 5 bases short, with 9 bases between. The CDR3 contains 14 residues. The CDR3, as DNA: TGTGCCAGCAGTTTCGACAGAAATAATTCACCCCTCCACTTT. As protein: CASSFDRNNSPLHF.

The chain uses TRBV7-2 and TRBJ2-5; D not resolved. Trimming shortened V by 6 bases and J by 5 bases, and 13 bases separated the two germline ends. Germline V gives CDR1 SGHTA, CDR2 FQGNSA. CDR3 length: 13 residues. The CDR3 loop is CASSPAGRETQYF. The CDR3 DNA is TGTGCCAGCAGTCCAGCAGGAAGGGAGACCCAGTACTTC.

The table lists this clonotype with a few counts. The chain employs TRBV10-2 and TRBJ1-1; 10 bases map to TRBD1. V shed 7 bases and J 1 base; nucleotides not matched to a gene: 9. The CDR3 runs 16 residues. Germline assignment: CDR1 WSHSY and CDR2 SAAADI. CDR3: CASIPGQGLANTEAFF. The DNA of the CDR3 is TGCGCCAGCATTCCGGGACAGGGGCTCGCGAACACTGAAGCTTTCTTT.

This clonotype turned up a few times. This chain joins TRBV6-2 or TRBV6-3 and TRBJ1-2; 10 bases agree with TRBD1. After removal of 6 bases from V and 6 bases from J, the junction contained 4 bases not matched to a gene. The germline V gene encodes CDR1 MNHEY and CDR2 SVGEGT. CDR3 length: 13 residues. For the CDR3, the DNA is TGTGCCAGCAGACCGACAGGGGGCAATGGCTACACCTTC. It translates to CASRPTGGNGYTF.

This clonotype was seen only a few times. The gene calls are TRBV5-1 and TRBJ1-2; D remains ambiguous. CDR3 length equals 15 residues. V gave up 4 bases and J gave up 4 bases, with 17 bases separating them. Germline V gene data show CDR1 as SGHRS and CDR2 as YFSETQ. The CDR3 DNA follows: TGCGCCAGCAGCCATGGAAGCTCCCAAAGCTATGGCTACACCTTC. Residues: CASSHGSSQSYGYTF.

This chain uses TRBV20-1 with TRBJ1-5, with D maybe TRBD1 (6 bases). Germline CDR1 DFQATT, CDR2 SNEGSKA (reference sequence). This CDR3 spans 17 amino acids. V was trimmed by 1 base and J by 2 bases, leaving 18 bases between them. CDR3 residues: CSARGGLGQGGNQPQHF. The DNA for the CDR3 is TGCAGTGCTAGAGGGGGGCTAGGGCAGGGTGGCAATCAGCCCCAGCATTTT.

The J gene is TRBJ2-5, the V gene TRBV6-1, with 7 bases aligning to TRBD1. Unmatched junction bases numbered 13, after V lost 7 bases and J lost 5 bases. CDR3 length equals 15 residues. Germline V gives CDR1 MNHNS, CDR2 SASEGT. CDR3 in DNA: TGTGCCAGCAAGAGGGCAGGGGGAATGCGGGAGACCCAGTACTTC. It yields the protein CASKRAGGMRETQYF.

The J gene is TRBJ2-7, the V gene TRBV4-1; 8 bases agree with TRBD1. Germline lookup yields CDR1 MGHRA and CDR2 YSYEKL. The J segment lost 3 bases and the V segment lost 3 bases, leaving 7 bases of the junction unmatched. This CDR3 is 15 amino acids long. In DNA form, the CDR3 reads TGCGCCAGCAGCCAGGGCAGGGACAGGTTCTACGAGCAGTACTTC. Protein: CASSQGRDRFYEQYF.

This clonotype ranks as medium-sized. The chain employs TRBV6-1 and TRBJ1-1; tentatively, D is TRBD1 (5 bases). Germline-derived CDR1 and CDR2 are MNHNS and SASEGT. V shed 7 bases and J shed 9 bases, with 12 bases lying between them. The CDR3 runs 11 residues. This CDR3 is CASTKGEKAFF. CDR3 in DNA: TGTGCCAGCACGAAAGGGGAAAAAGCTTTCTTT.

The chain links TRBV2 to TRBJ1-2, with D tentatively TRBD1 (6 bases). Per the germline V gene, CDR1 is SNHLY and CDR2 is FYNNEI. The CDR3 totals 13 residues. Trimming stripped 7 bases from V and 4 bases from J, with 13 bases between. The CDR3 DNA follows: TGTGCCAGCAACGGTGGACAGCTCTATGGCTACACCTTC. As protein: CASNGGQLYGYTF. Filled out from reference TRBV2 and TRBJ1-2, the complete variable domain reads EPEVTQTPSHQVTQMGQEVILRCVPISNHLYFYWYRQILGQKVEFLVSFYNNEISEKSEIFDDQFSVERPDGSNFTLKIRSTKLEDSAMYFCASNGGQLYGYTFGSGTRLTVV.

V is TRBV20-1 and J is TRBJ1-2; D is possibly TRBD1 (5 bases). This CDR3 has 17 residues. Germline-derived CDR1 and CDR2 are DFQATT and SNEGSKA (reference sequence). V was cut by 1 base and J by 0 bases, with 18 bases left in between. CDR3 sequence: CSARAPRRDLTNYGYTF. The CDR3 DNA reads as TGCAGTGCTAGAGCTCCGAGACGGGACTTAACTAACTATGGCTACACCTTC.

This clonotype came up a few times. The chain has TRBV5-1 and TRBJ2-3, with unresolved D. Germline V gene sequence: CDR1 SGHRS, CDR2 YFSETQ. This CDR3 has 15 amino acids. V was shortened by 0 bases and J by 3 bases, with 11 bases between the two germline ends. CDR3 loop: CASSLVSRWTDTQYF. The CDR3 DNA reads as TGCGCCAGCAGCTTGGTATCTCGTTGGACAGATACGCAGTATTTT.

CDR3 residues: CASSFASNIQYF. CDR3 DNA: TGTGCCAGCAGCTTCGCGAGTAACATTCAGTACTTC. J is TRBJ2-4 and V is TRBV7-2; no firm D call. The CDR3 has 12 residues. CDR1 is SGHTA, CDR2 FQGNSA, per germline. V was clipped by 3 bases and J by 7 bases, with 7 bases between them.

The rearrangement uses TRBV20-1 and TRBJ2-3; D is ambiguous. Trimming stripped 6 bases from V and 2 bases from J, with 9 bases between. CDR3 size: 12 residues. Germline V lookup: CDR1 DFQATT, CDR2 SNEGSKA (reference sequence). The CDR3 nucleotides read TGCAGTGCGCTAGAGAACACAGATACGCAGTATTTT. Its translation: CSALENTDTQYF.

This chain links TRBV10-2 with TRBJ1-1, with D unresolved. The V gene lost 0 bases and the J gene lost 1 base, with 9 bases spanning the gap. CDR1 is WSHSY, CDR2 SAAADI, per germline. This CDR3 comprises 15 residues. The CDR3 DNA sequence: TGCGCCAGCAGTGAGTCCTGGGCGGCGAACACTGAAGCTTTCTTT. As protein: CASSESWAANTEAFF.

The chain has TRBV11-2 and TRBJ1-5, with D hard to call. Germline CDR1 and CDR2: SGHAT and FQNNGV. CDR3 length: 15 residues. V was clipped by 1 base and J by 5 bases, with 12 bases between them. The CDR3 DNA sequence: TGTGCCAGCAGCTTAGGAACACAGAGCTATCAGCCCCAGCATTTT. This codes for CASSLGTQSYQPQHF.

There are a few counts of this clonotype. The chain is built from TRBV29-1 and TRBJ2-3, with TRBD2 matching 7 bases. This CDR3 region has 12 residues. Germline-derived CDR1 and CDR2 are SQVTM and ANQGSEA. The ends lost 4 bases at V and 3 bases at J; junction bases unmatched: 1. CDR3 residues: CSVGEGTDTQYF. The CDR3 nucleotides are TGCAGCGTTGGGGAGGGAACAGATACGCAGTATTTT.

V gene TRBV5-6 combines with J gene TRBJ1-1; perhaps TRBD1 as D (5 bases). V lost 3 bases to trimming and J lost 0 bases, with 15 bases between them. Looked up from germline, CDR1 is SGHDT and CDR2 is YYEEEE. This CDR3 has 16 residues. The CDR3 loop reads CASSSPFRVVNTEAFF. The CDR3 nucleotides are TGTGCCAGCAGCTCCCCCTTCAGGGTTGTGAACACTGAAGCTTTCTTT.

The chain links TRBV20-1 to TRBJ1-1; weak D call: TRBD1 (5 bases). Germline-derived CDR1 and CDR2 are DFQATT and SNEGSKA (reference sequence). V gave up 1 base and J gave up 1 base, with 13 bases separating them. The CDR3 length is 15 residues. The CDR3 reads CSARGRGRGNTEAFF. As DNA, the CDR3 is TGCAGTGCTAGAGGGAGGGGAAGGGGGAACACTGAAGCTTTCTTT.